This T cell receptor beta chain is drawn from a study of blood T cell repertoires in COVID-19. This CDR3 comprises 13 residues. Trimming shortened V by 4 bases and J by 6 bases, and 9 bases separated the two germline ends. Only in-frame clones appear in the TCRdb table, and some are missing; sequencing was by immunoSEQ multiplex PCR. The data show approximately 470,000 clones, approximately 90% seen once. This sequence was found in a woman aged 18-35 years who had recovered from COVID-19. V gene TRBV12-3 or TRBV12-4 combines with J gene TRBJ2-2; D gene unclear. The sample was PBMCs or T cells enriched from blood (not recorded which). CDR3 coding DNA: TGTGCCAGCAGTTATTTGCGAGCCGGGGAGCTGTTTTTT. This gives the protein CASSYLRAGELFF.